This T cell receptor beta chain was recorded in a study of cytomegalovirus exposure and HLA in healthy donors. Whole-study results and caveats: Productive status was seen about 90% or about 30% of the time for most TCR beta V segments in an earlier analysis.

Germline trimming cut 4 bases from V and 4 bases from J; bases unmatched to any gene: 0. In germline, CDR1 is ENHRY, CDR2 SYGVKD. This CDR3 is built from 12 residues. Worth noting for this clone: Its specificity is unknown.

The PCR contained 60 Vbeta and 13 Jbeta primers. Using immunoSEQ multiplex PCR, the repertoire was profiled, and TCRdb retains in-frame clones only, with some absent. Seen here are 100,000 to 150,000 clones, 81% observed once, and the top ten hold less than 2.5%. This sequence joins TRBV10-3 and TRBJ1-2; 7 nucleotides align to TRBD1. The receptor's source is a woman aged 40 to 50 in good health and CMV-seronegative. The sample comprised PBMCs. CDR3 loop: CAISGDSYGYTF. The DNA for the CDR3 is TGTGCCATCAGTGGGGACAGCTATGGCTACACCTTC.